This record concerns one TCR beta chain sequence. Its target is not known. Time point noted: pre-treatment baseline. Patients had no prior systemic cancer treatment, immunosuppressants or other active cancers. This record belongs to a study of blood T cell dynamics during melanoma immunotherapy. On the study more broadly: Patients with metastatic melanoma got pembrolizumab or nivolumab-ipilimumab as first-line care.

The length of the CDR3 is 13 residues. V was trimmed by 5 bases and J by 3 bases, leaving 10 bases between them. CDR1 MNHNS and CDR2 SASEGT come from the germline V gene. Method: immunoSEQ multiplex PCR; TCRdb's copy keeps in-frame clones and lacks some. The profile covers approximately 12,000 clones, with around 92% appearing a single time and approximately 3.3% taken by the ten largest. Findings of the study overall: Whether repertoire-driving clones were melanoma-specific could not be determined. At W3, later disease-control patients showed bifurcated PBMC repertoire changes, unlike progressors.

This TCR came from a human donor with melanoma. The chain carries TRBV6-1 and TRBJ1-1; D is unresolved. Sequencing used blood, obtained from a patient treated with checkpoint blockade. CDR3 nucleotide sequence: TGTGCCAGCAGTAGGGAACCTTACACTGAAGCTTTCTTT. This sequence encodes CASSREPYTEAFF.